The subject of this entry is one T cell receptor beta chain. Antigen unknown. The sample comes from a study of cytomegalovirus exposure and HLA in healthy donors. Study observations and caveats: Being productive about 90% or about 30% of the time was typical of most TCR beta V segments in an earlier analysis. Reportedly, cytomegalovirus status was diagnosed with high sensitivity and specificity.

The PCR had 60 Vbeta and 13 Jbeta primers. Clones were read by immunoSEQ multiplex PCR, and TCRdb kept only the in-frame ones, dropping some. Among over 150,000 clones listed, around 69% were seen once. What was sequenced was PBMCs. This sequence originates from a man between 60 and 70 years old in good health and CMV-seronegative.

The CDR3 loop reads CASSLSSGETQYF. The CDR3 coding sequence is TGTGCCAGCAGTTTATCGTCGGGAGAGACCCAGTACTTC. The genes are TRBV27 and TRBJ2-5, with D uncertain. With 0 bases removed from V and 4 bases from J, the gap between germline ends came to 6 bases. This CDR3 has 13 residues. Germline V CDR1 and CDR2: MNHEY, SMNVEV (reference sequence).